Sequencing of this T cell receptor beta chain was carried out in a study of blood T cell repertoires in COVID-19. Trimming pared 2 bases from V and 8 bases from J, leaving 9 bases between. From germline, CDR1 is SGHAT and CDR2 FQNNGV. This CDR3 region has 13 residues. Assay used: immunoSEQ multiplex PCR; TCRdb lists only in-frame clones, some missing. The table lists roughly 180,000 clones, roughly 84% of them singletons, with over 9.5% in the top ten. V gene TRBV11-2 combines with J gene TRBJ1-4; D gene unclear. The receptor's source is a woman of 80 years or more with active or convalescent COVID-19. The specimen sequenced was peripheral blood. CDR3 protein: CASSLRGGEKLFF. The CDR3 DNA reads TGTGCCAGCAGCTTACGGGGAGGGGAAAAACTGTTTTTT.